This section outlines one T cell receptor beta chain sequence together with its context. The sample is drawn from a study of cytomegalovirus exposure and HLA in healthy donors. Vbeta (60) and Jbeta (13) primers were used in the PCR. TCRdb's table, derived via immunoSEQ multiplex PCR, lists solely in-frame clones and lacks some. This repertoire shows around 130,000 clones, 80% found once; its top ten account for about 5.3%. Looked up from germline, CDR1 is MNHEY and CDR2 is SMNVEV (reference sequence). CDR3 length: 13 residues. The V and J ends lost 5 bases and 3 bases, in that order; junction bases with no gene match: 4.

V is TRBV27 and J is TRBJ2-7; 7 nucleotides agree with TRBD2. This receptor was taken from a man aged 30-40 years in good health and CMV-seronegative. Material for sequencing was PBMCs. The CDR3 loop reads CASSLRTSYEQYF. The CDR3 DNA reads as TGTGCCAGCAGTCTACGGACTAGCTACGAGCAGTACTTC.